The 20 T cell receptor beta chains listed next were all sequenced from one sample in a study of sequential checkpoint blockade in melanoma. Here immunoSEQ multiplex PCR was the method, and the copy in TCRdb shows in-frame clones only, minus some. The sample has under 45,000 clones; 80% to 90% are singletons. This sample's treatment: randomized to nivolumab then ipilimumab (arm A) or the reverse (arm B). The sequenced sample was CD8+ T cells sorted from blood (inferred from file names), obtained from a patient given nivolumab and ipilimumab in sequence. The source of these receptors is a human donor with melanoma.

This clone showed up just a few times. The J gene is TRBJ1-1, the V gene TRBV28; D gene unclear. Trimming removed 4 bases from V and 2 bases from J, with 5 bases in between. CDR1 is MDHEN and CDR2 is SYDVKM in the germline V gene. This CDR3 comprises 12 residues. In DNA form, the CDR3 reads TGTGCCAGCAGTTGGAGCAACACTGAAGCTTTCTTT. This translates into CASSWSNTEAFF.

This chain links TRBV10-3 with TRBJ2-1, with TRBD1 matching over 9 bases. Trimming at V came to 6 bases and at J to 0 bases, leaving 0 bases not matched to a gene. CDR1 is ENHRY, CDR2 SYGVKD, per germline. The CDR3 covers 14 residues. The CDR3 DNA sequence: TGTGCCATCAGGACAGGGGGCTCCTACAATGAGCAGTTCTTC. It translates to CAIRTGGSYNEQFF.

The V gene is TRBV5-1, the J gene TRBJ2-6; D is perhaps TRBD2 (5 bases). The CDR3 contains 18 residues. Germline CDR1 and CDR2: SGHRS and YFSETQ. V was shortened by 4 bases and J by 1 base, with 18 bases between the two germline ends. CDR3 in amino acids: CASSPYGGPSSGANVLTF. Here the CDR3 DNA reads TGCGCCAGCAGCCCCTACGGAGGCCCCAGTTCTGGGGCCAACGTCCTGACTTTC.

The chain joins TRBV19 to TRBJ2-3; 8 nucleotides match TRBD2. This CDR3 spans 12 amino acids. CDR1 LNHDA and CDR2 SQIVND come from the germline V gene (reference sequence). V trimming: 6 bases; J trimming: 4 bases; junction bases outside the gene matches: 0. In nucleotides, the CDR3 is TGTGCCAGTAGAGCGGGAGCAGATACGCAGTATTTT. It encodes CASRAGADTQYF. The whole variable domain, filled in from reference TRBV19 and TRBJ2-3, reads DGGITQSPKYLFRKEGQNVTLSCEQNLNHDAMYWYRQDPGQGLRLIYYSQIVNDFQKGDIAEGYSVSREKKESFPLTVTSAQKNPTAFYLCASRAGADTQYFGPGTRLTVL.

The rearrangement links TRBV7-8 to TRBJ1-1; the D gene is possibly TRBD1 (6 bases). This CDR3 is 16 amino acids long. Trimming shortened V by 6 bases and J by 4 bases, and 21 bases separated the two germline ends. Germline lookup yields CDR1 SGHVS and CDR2 FQNEAQ. The CDR3 spells CASSPYRVPLSTEAFF. The CDR3 nucleotides are TGTGCCAGCAGTCCTTACAGGGTACCCCTTAGCACTGAAGCTTTCTTT.

The chain joins TRBV7-2 to TRBJ2-7; weak D call: TRBD1 (5 bases). The germline V gene has CDR1 SGHTA and CDR2 FQGNSA. Trimming shortened V by 1 base and J by 7 bases, and 17 bases separated the two germline ends. CDR3 length: 15 amino acids. CDR3 nucleotides: TGTGCCAGCAGCTTAGTGGTAGGACAACTACTAGAGCAGTACTTC. This codes for CASSLVVGQLLEQYF.

The chain links TRBV5-1 to TRBJ2-5, with 7 nucleotides matching TRBD2. With 7 bases clipped from V and 1 base from J, the junction kept 13 bases outside the gene matches. The germline V gene encodes CDR1 SGHRS and CDR2 YFSETQ. The CDR3 is made up of 16 amino acids. The CDR3 spells CASANLGGRGQETQYF. For the CDR3, the DNA is TGCGCCAGCGCCAACCTGGGAGGGCGCGGCCAAGAGACCCAGTACTTC.

This chain connects TRBV6-5 to TRBJ2-5; D perhaps matches TRBD2 (6 bases). The J call is doubtful: the DNA matches TRBJ2-7 better. The CDR3 consists of 14 residues. CDR1 and CDR2 (germline): MNHEY, SVGAGI. CDR3 amino acids: CASSPWDSGYEQYF. The CDR3 DNA reads as TGTGCCAGCAGTCCTTGGGACTCGGGGTACGAGCAGTACTTC.

A note on this clone: One junction end does not reproduce the germline sequence, and a read error may be involved. The V and J genes are TRBV7-7 and TRBJ2-7; D is possibly TRBD1 (6 bases). Germline-derived CDR1 and CDR2 are SSHAT and FNYEAQ (reference sequence). The CDR3 sequence is 13 residues long. CDR3: CASSLDSTYEQYF. The CDR3 coding sequence is TGTGCTAGCAGCTTGGACAGCACCTACGAGCAGTACTTC.

The genes are TRBV29-1 and TRBJ2-2; D perhaps matches TRBD2 (7 bases). CDR1 and CDR2 (germline): SQVTM, ANQGSEA. This CDR3 contains 14 residues. V dropped 7 bases and J dropped 0 bases, with 12 bases sitting between them. As DNA, the CDR3 is TGCAGCGCTATGGGGGGGCCGAACACCGGGGAGCTGTTTTTT. Its protein product is CSAMGGPNTGELFF.

Concerning this clone: Germline and junction disagree at one end, which may indicate a read error. This chain joins TRBV29-1 and TRBJ2-3; 9 bases are shared with TRBD1. The length of the CDR3 is 13 residues. In germline, CDR1 is SQVTM, CDR2 ANQGSEA. The CDR3 here is CTTYRGLTDTQYF. CDR3 nucleotide sequence: TGTACCACCTACAGGGGGCTCACAGATACGCAGTATTTT.

This clone was counted once. The chain carries TRBV28 and TRBJ1-5, with D perhaps TRBD1 (6 bases). This CDR3 is built from 15 residues. The germline V gene has CDR1 MDHEN and CDR2 SYDVKM. V was trimmed by 4 bases and J by 9 bases, leaving 19 bases between them. CDR3 nucleotides: TGTGCCAGCAGTTCAACGGACAGAGGCATCAGGCCCCAGCATTTT. Translation: CASSSTDRGIRPQHF.

The rearrangement uses TRBV10-3 and TRBJ1-1; D gene ambiguous. Trimming shortened V by 10 bases and J by 4 bases, and 19 bases separated the two germline ends. This CDR3 contains 14 residues. Germline V CDR1 and CDR2: ENHRY, SYGVKD. The CDR3 DNA reads as TGTGCCACCCGGGATCTAGGAGAGGGCACTGAAGCTTTCTTT. This sequence encodes CATRDLGEGTEAFF.

The chain links TRBV9 to TRBJ2-3; 11 nucleotides line up with TRBD2. The junction had 8 bases not matched to a gene; V was cut back by 3 bases and J by 14 bases. Germline V gene sequence: CDR1 SGDLS, CDR2 YYNGEE. The CDR3 loop spans 13 amino acids. CDR3 nucleotide sequence: TGTGCCAGCAGCGACGGACTAGCGGGTGGATGGTATTTT. Translation: CASSDGLAGGWYF.

J is TRBJ2-3 and V is TRBV5-1; 8 bases agree with TRBD2. J gave up 3 bases and V 3 bases, and 3 bases lay outside the gene matches. The CDR3 contains 14 residues. Germline V lookup: CDR1 SGHRS, CDR2 YFSETQ. The CDR3 DNA sequence: TGCGCCAGCAGCTCAGGACTAGCAACAGATACGCAGTATTTT. Translated, it gives CASSSGLATDTQYF.

V gene TRBV9 combines with J gene TRBJ2-1, with D possibly matching TRBD1 (6 bases). Trimming cost V 3 bases and J 0 bases, with 7 bases left between them. The CDR3 extends over 14 amino acids. From germline, CDR1 is SGDLS and CDR2 YYNGEE. This CDR3 reads CASSAQGSYNEQFF. CDR3 in DNA: TGTGCCAGCAGCGCACAGGGCTCCTACAATGAGCAGTTCTTC.

J is TRBJ2-7 and V is TRBV14, with 8 bases aligning to TRBD2. CDR3 length equals 14 residues. Germline CDR1 and CDR2: SGHDN and FVKESK. J gave up 7 bases and V 1 base, and 6 bases lay outside the gene matches. CDR3 amino acids: CASSQVGLGREQYF. CDR3 coding DNA: TGTGCCAGCAGCCAAGTGGGACTAGGTAGGGAGCAGTACTTC.

The genes are TRBV15 and TRBJ2-7; D is perhaps TRBD2 (6 bases). The V gene lost 0 bases and the J gene lost 4 bases, with 7 bases spanning the gap. Looked up from germline, CDR1 is LNHNV and CDR2 is YYDKDF (reference sequence). The length of the CDR3 is 13 residues. The CDR3 DNA sequence: TGTGCCACCAGCAGAGATGGGGGGTACGAGCAGTACTTC. Protein sequence: CATSRDGGYEQYF.

The V call is TRBV30, the J call TRBJ1-1, with 9 bases identical to TRBD1. CDR3 length: 12 residues. Germline CDR1 is GTSNPN and CDR2 is SVGIG (reference sequence). With 4 bases clipped from V and 3 bases from J, the junction kept 0 bases outside the gene matches. The CDR3 nucleotides are TGTGCCTGGAACAGGGGGCACACTGAAGCTTTCTTT. It yields the protein CAWNRGHTEAFF.

The J gene is TRBJ1-5, the V gene TRBV4-1; a possible D gene is TRBD1 (5 bases). Germline assignment: CDR1 MGHRA and CDR2 YSYEKL. The V end lost 0 bases, the J end lost 3 bases, and 12 bases lay between the germline ends. There are 16 residues in the CDR3. Here the CDR3 DNA reads TGCGCCAGCAGCCAAGATGGGGTAGGGGCCAATCAGCCCCAGCATTTT. Translated, it gives CASSQDGVGANQPQHF.